The sequence of this T cell receptor beta chain was determined in a study of blood T cell repertoires in COVID-19. Study information: Acute and convalescent COVID-19 samples came from the United States, Italy and Spain. In each case, the material was cDNA or gDNA derived from T cells, B-cell-depleted T cells, or PBMCs.

Authors' processing steps: Estimation of nucleated cell counts was performed using reference gene primer amplification. The repertoire was sequenced with immunoSEQ multiplex PCR; TCRdb's copy has only in-frame clones and lacks some. For V, J and clone size, that table is used; D and trimming come from the DNA. The sample includes some 260,000 clones, 88% of them seen just once. With 0 bases clipped from V and 5 bases from J, the junction kept 9 bases outside the gene matches. The CDR3 runs 18 residues. The germline gives CDR1 SGHTA, CDR2 FQGNSA. This chain links TRBV7-2 with TRBJ2-2, with TRBD2 identical over 10 bases. Source material: peripheral blood. The clonotype was recovered from a woman between 40 and 50 years old who had recovered from COVID-19. The CDR3 region is CASSLAASGGSATGELFF. The CDR3 DNA follows: TGTGCCAGCAGCTTAGCGGCTAGCGGGGGCTCGGCAACCGGGGAGCTGTTTTTT.